The rows below give T cell receptor beta chains drawn from one sample of a study of blood T cell repertoires in COVID-19. Clones were sequenced by immunoSEQ multiplex PCR, and TCRdb holds only the in-frame ones, with some missing. The table records approximately 90,000 clones, 80% of them present only once. The sequencing sample was made of peripheral blood. These receptors were collected from a woman of 80 years or more with acute or convalescent COVID-19. The CDR3 runs from the conserved cysteine through the conserved F or W. A D gene is named only where the DNA matches it firmly. Rows give clone size only sometimes, using once, few, many, or a class for an expanded clone.

abundance	d_gene	v_gene	j_gene	CDR3aa	CDR3nt
once	-	TRBV15	TRBJ2-5	CATSIRTVEPQYF	TGTGCCACCAGCATACGGACAGTCGAACCCCAGTACTTC
-	TRBD2	TRBV7-2	TRBJ2-1	CASRLAGGVYNEQFF	TGTGCCAGCAGATTAGCGGGAGGAGTTTACAATGAGCAGTTCTTC
-	-	TRBV27	TRBJ1-5	CASSPRGQPQHF	TGTGCCAGCAGCCCAAGGGGTCAGCCCCAGCATTTT
-	-	TRBV18	TRBJ2-7	CASSPGGYEQYF	TGTGCCAGCTCACCGGGCGGGTACGAGCAGTACTTC
few	TRBD2	TRBV3-1/TRBV3-2	TRBJ2-3	CASSPSGGYTQYF	TGTGCCAGCAGCCCTAGCGGGGGCTATACGCAGTATTTT
-	-	TRBV5-5	TRBJ1-5	CASSLRGLGNQPQHF	TGTGCCAGCAGCTTGAGGGGCTTAGGGAATCAGCCCCAGCATTTT
-	-	TRBV6-5	TRBJ1-5	CASSVTGINQPQHF	TGTGCCAGCAGCGTTACAGGGATCAATCAGCCCCAGCATTTT
-	-	TRBV3-1/TRBV3-2	TRBJ2-5	CASSDGQLQETQYF	TGTGCCAGCAGCGACGGACAGTTACAAGAGACCCAGTACTTC
few	-	TRBV2	TRBJ2-7	CASSEGLTRQYF	TGTGCCAGCAGTGAAGGACTTACGCGGCAGTACTTC
-	-	TRBV2	TRBJ2-1	CASSVRASADNEQFF	TGTGCCAGCAGTGTGCGGGCTAGCGCAGACAATGAGCAGTTCTTC
-	TRBD1	TRBV5-1	TRBJ2-7	CASSVGQGAREQYF	TGCGCCAGCAGCGTTGGACAGGGGGCGAGGGAGCAGTACTTC
-	TRBD2	TRBV11-2	TRBJ2-2	CASSLVGGVNTGELFF	TGTGCCAGCAGCTTAGTGGGAGGGGTTAACACCGGGGAGCTGTTTTTT
-	TRBD2	TRBV6-4	TRBJ2-1	CASSDSGGHNEQFF	TGTGCCAGCAGTGACAGCGGGGGGCACAATGAGCAGTTCTTC
-	TRBD1	TRBV23-1	TRBJ2-5	CASRKGGFGETQYF	TGCGCCAGCAGAAAAGGGGGCTTCGGAGAGACCCAGTACTTC
-	TRBD1	TRBV5-4	TRBJ2-4	CASSLVGGRNIQYF	TGTGCCAGCAGCTTGGTAGGGGGCAGAAACATTCAGTACTTC
-	TRBD2	TRBV11-2	TRBJ2-2	CASSFPRAGVGTGELFF	TGTGCCAGCAGCTTTCCCCGCGCGGGAGTGGGCACCGGGGAGCTGTTTTTT
-	TRBD1	TRBV6-5	TRBJ2-1	CASRPTGGEQFF	TGTGCCAGCAGACCGACAGGGGGTGAGCAGTTCTTC
-	-	TRBV5-1	TRBJ1-5	CASSFSRGYQPQHF	TGCGCCAGCAGCTTTTCCAGGGGATATCAGCCCCAGCATTTT
-	-	TRBV2	TRBJ2-7	CASSPGTTYEQYF	TGTGCCAGCAGCCCAGGGACAACCTACGAGCAGTACTTC
-	TRBD1	TRBV5-1	TRBJ2-2	CASSPQGATGELFF	TGCGCCAGCAGCCCCCAGGGGGCGACCGGGGAGCTGTTTTTT
once	TRBD2	TRBV11-2	TRBJ2-3	CASSLEGGGVRDTQYF	TGTGCCAGCAGCTTAGAAGGTGGGGGGGTGAGAGATACGCAGTATTTT
-	-	TRBV28	TRBJ2-1	CASKGPYNEQFF	TGTGCCAGCAAGGGGCCCTACAATGAGCAGTTCTTC
hyperexpanded	-	TRBV7-8	TRBJ2-1	CASSLYSGNEQFF	TGTGCCAGCAGCTTGTATAGCGGCAATGAGCAGTTCTTC
-	-	TRBV6-5	TRBJ2-7	CASRATGSYEQYF	TGTGCCAGCAGAGCGACAGGCTCCTACGAGCAGTACTTC
-	TRBD1	TRBV6-5	TRBJ1-2	CASSYGQGEGYTF	TGTGCCAGCAGTTACGGGCAGGGGGAGGGCTACACCTTC
-	-	TRBV18	TRBJ1-3	CASSNQSLSSGNTIYF	TGTGCCAGCTCAAACCAAAGCTTAAGCTCTGGAAACACCATATATTTT
few	-	TRBV5-6	TRBJ2-3	CASSPRGPSTDTQYF	TGTGCCAGCAGCCCCAGGGGACCTAGCACAGATACGCAGTATTTT
-	TRBD2	TRBV11-1	TRBJ2-5	CASSFLAGQPRETQYF	TGTGCCAGCAGCTTCCTAGCGGGCCAACCCAGAGAGACCCAGTACTTC
-	TRBD2	TRBV7-9	TRBJ2-2	CASSLALGASGGELFF	TGTGCCAGCAGCTTAGCCCTCGGGGCTAGCGGCGGGGAGCTGTTTTTT
-	TRBD2	TRBV19	TRBJ2-2	CASSPGLAAGELFF	TGTGCCAGTAGTCCCGGACTAGCGGCCGGGGAGCTGTTTTTT